This entry lists 7 T cell receptor beta chains sequenced from one sample in a study of T-cell reconstitution after alpha-beta-depleted transplantation in children. TCRbeta library construction was performed incorporating unique molecular identifiers. One entry per CDR3 protein results from TCRdb running MiXCR on the PCR reads. Of 200,000 to 250,000 distinct CDR3 sequences in the sample, roughly 6.6% were seen once. The sample in question was PBMCs, obtained before TCRalphabeta/CD19-depleted stem cell transplant. The receptors here all came from a boy younger than 10 with acute lymphoblastic leukemia, due to receive a stem cell transplant.

This clonotype showed up many times. The chain combines TRBV5-6 with TRBJ1-1; no firm D call. Germline V gene sequence: CDR1 SGHDT, CDR2 YYEEEE. The CDR3 spans 14 residues. Trimming cost V 0 bases and J 6 bases, with 12 bases left between them. CDR3 residues: CASSLAVILAEAFF. As DNA, the CDR3 is TGTGCCAGCAGCTTGGCCGTCATCCTGGCTGAAGCTTTCTTT.

This clonotype was seen many times. The chain is built from TRBV4-2 and TRBJ2-2, with D tentatively TRBD1 or TRBD2 (5 bases each). The V gene's germline CDR1 is LGHNA and CDR2 YNFKEQ. V lost 4 bases and J 2 bases, leaving 11 bases between the germline ends. This CDR3 has 15 residues. The CDR3 here is CASSPRDGNTGELFF. CDR3 in DNA: TGTGCCAGCAGCCCACGGGACGGAAACACCGGGGAGCTGTTTTTT.

This clonotype was counted only a few times. This chain joins TRBV20-1 and TRBJ2-7; 7 nucleotides match TRBD1. The V gene's germline CDR1 is DFQATT and CDR2 SNEGSKA (reference sequence). Germline trimming cut 6 bases from V and 0 bases from J; bases unmatched to any gene: 5. CDR3 size: 13 residues. In DNA form, the CDR3 reads TGCAGTGCCGACAGGGAAGACTCCTACGAGCAGTACTTC. It translates to CSADREDSYEQYF.

This clonotype was recorded at least ten times. The rearrangement uses TRBV29-1 and TRBJ1-2; D uncertain. Trimming took off 1 base at V and 0 bases at J, with 18 bases between the two ends. The CDR3 consists of 17 residues. In germline, CDR1 is SQVTM, CDR2 ANQGSEA. CDR3 sequence (DNA): TGCAGCGTTGAAGCTATCCGCGAACCGGGAGCTAACTATGGCTACACCTTC. Translated: CSVEAIREPGANYGYTF. The entire variable domain, with the rest obtained from reference TRBV29-1 and TRBJ1-2, is as follows: SAVISQKPSRDICQRGTSLTIQCQVDSQVTMMFWYRQQPGQSLTLIATANQGSEATYESGFVIDKFPISRPNLTFSTLTVSNMSPEDSSIYLCSVEAIREPGANYGYTFGSGTRLTVV.

Only a few counts were recorded for this clonotype. This rearrangement joins TRBV9 to TRBJ1-2; D call uncertain. Trimming took off 6 bases at V and 3 bases at J, with 15 bases between the two ends. This CDR3 region has 14 residues. The germline gives CDR1 SGDLS, CDR2 YYNGEE. CDR3 bases: TGTGCCAGCACTGCCGTGAGGACCCACTATGGCTACACCTTC. Protein: CASTAVRTHYGYTF. Filled out from reference TRBV9 and TRBJ1-2, the complete variable domain reads DSGVTQTPKHLITATGQRVTLRCSPRSGDLSVYWYQQSLDQGLQFLIQYYNGEERAKGNILERFSAQQFPDLHSELNLSSLELGDSALYFCASTAVRTHYGYTFGSGTRLTVV.

Ten or more counts support this clonotype. The V call is TRBV20-1, the J call TRBJ2-7, with 8 bases identical to TRBD2. This CDR3 has 14 residues. The V segment lost 6 bases and the J segment 2 bases; nucleotides outside the gene matches: 9. Germline CDR1 is DFQATT and CDR2 is SNEGSKA (reference sequence). CDR3 nucleotides: TGCAGTGCGGTTCCGGGACTAGGGACCTACGAGCAGTACTTC. It specifies CSAVPGLGTYEQYF.

This clonotype was seen many times. The chain carries TRBV3-1 and TRBJ1-2; D is unresolved. The CDR3 sequence is 16 residues long. V lost 2 bases, J lost 4 bases, and 17 bases lay in between. CDR1 and CDR2 from the germline V gene are LGHDT and YNNKEL (reference sequence). The CDR3 region is CASSQTSLGFGYGYTF. CDR3 nucleotide sequence: TGTGCCAGCAGCCAAACCAGTTTGGGCTTCGGCTATGGCTACACCTTC.